Sequencing of this T cell receptor beta chain was carried out in a study of blood T cell repertoires in COVID-19. The overall study: Acute and convalescent COVID-19 samples came from the United States, Italy and Spain. Nucleic acid was either cDNA or gDNA, and it came from T cells, B-cell-depleted T cells, or PBMCs.

In the original workflow: Amplification from reference gene primers served as the basis for estimated nucleated cell counts. Profiling relied on immunoSEQ multiplex PCR, and the TCRdb table lists in-frame clones only, not all of them. D and trimming were read from the DNA, whereas the V and J calls and clone size are those reported in that table. The sample records 240,000 or so clones, approximately 88% being singletons. With V trimmed by 3 bases and J by 6 bases, 3 bases remained unmatched. The CDR3 sequence is 14 residues long. Germline CDR1 is MNHEY and CDR2 is SMNVEV (reference sequence). The sample comprised peripheral blood. The sequence derives from a woman in her twenties or thirties with acute or convalescent COVID-19. V and J are TRBV27 and TRBJ2-1, with 9 bases matching TRBD2. In DNA form, the CDR3 reads TGTGCCAGCAGTTTTGGACTAGCGTTCAATGAGCAGTTCTTC. Amino acids: CASSFGLAFNEQFF.